This TCR beta chain was sequenced in a study of siplizumab effects on memory and regulatory T cells. The study, taken as a whole, reports: Naive versus memory phenotype went unassigned for roughly 75-95% of proliferating CD4+ or CD8+ clones. Memory cells seemed less diverse than naive T cells, which seemed major alloresponse contributors. Assignment to unstimulated subsets succeeded for only a minor fraction of the alloreactive clones.

Concerning this clone: The antigen remains unidentified.

CDR1 and CDR2 from the germline V gene are SGHNT and YYREEE (reference sequence). V lost 9 bases to trimming and J lost 0 bases, with 10 bases between them. The CDR3 contains 12 residues. Assays examined approximately 9.1 x 10^4 TCR templates per sample. Using immunoSEQ multiplex PCR, the repertoire was profiled, and TCRdb retains in-frame clones only, with some absent. The sample contains about 100,000 clones, about 94% of which appear only once. The sample comprised non-Treg CD4+ T cells sorted from blood. The gene calls are TRBV5-4 and TRBJ2-7; tentative D call: TRBD1 (5 bases). This TCR was recovered from a human donor in good health. The DNA for the CDR3 is TGTGCCATCCAGGACACCTCCTACGAGCAGTACTTC. It yields the protein CAIQDTSYEQYF.